Presented here are 21 T cell receptor beta chains from one specimen sequenced in a study of beta chain features in type 1 diabetes. Sequenced material consisted of expressed TCRB transcripts (all of the isolated RNA was reverse transcribed). Measured with immunoSEQ multiplex PCR; TCRdb has only the in-frame clones, and not every one. The data contain about 900,000 clones, 15% to 20% of them seen just once; the ten biggest clones take up 0.023%. Source material: naive CD4+ T cells from blood. These receptor sequences come from a woman between 18 and 29 years old in good health.

The CDR3 region is CASSPGVPGEQYF. The CDR3 nucleotides read TGTGCCAGCAGCCCCGGGGTCCCCGGGGAGCAGTACTTC. This chain links TRBV28 with TRBJ2-7, with D possibly TRBD2 on 5 matching bases. The V gene's germline CDR1 is MDHEN and CDR2 SYDVKM. The CDR3 loop spans 13 amino acids. The germline V and J ends were trimmed by 6 bases and 7 bases, with 16 bases remaining between them.

In its sample, this clone was seen once. The chain is built from TRBV28 and TRBJ2-7; TRBD1 aligns across 11 bases. This CDR3 contains 15 residues. Germline V gene lookup returns CDR1 MDHEN and CDR2 SYDVKM. V shed 4 bases, J shed 5 bases, and the junction held 7 bases outside the gene matches. The CDR3, as DNA: TGTGCCAGCAGTTCCCCCGGGACAGGGGGTAACGAGCAGTACTTC. This encodes CASSSPGTGGNEQYF. The complete variable domain, with remaining parts taken from reference TRBV28 and TRBJ2-7, reads DVKVTQSSRYLVKRTGEKVFLECVQDMDHENMFWYRQDPGLGLRLIYFSYDVKMKEKGDIPEGYSVSREKKERFSLILESASTNQTSMYLCASSSPGTGGNEQYFGPGTRLTVT.

The sample holds a few counts of this clone. This chain connects TRBV7-9 to TRBJ2-2; D gene uncertain. CDR1 and CDR2 (germline): SEHNR, FQNEAQ (reference sequence). V was shortened by 3 bases and J by 7 bases, with 0 bases between the two germline ends. The CDR3 consists of 10 residues. This chain's CDR3 is CASSFGELFF. DNA of the CDR3: TGTGCCAGCAGCTTCGGGGAGCTGTTTTTT.

Points on this clone: Within the sample, other DNA sequences also encode this same CDR3. The rearrangement joins TRBV7-9 to TRBJ1-3; the D is unclear. Germline values: CDR1 SEHNR, CDR2 FQNEAQ (reference sequence). CDR3 length: 11 residues. V was shortened by 5 bases and J by 7 bases, with 6 bases between the two germline ends. The CDR3 DNA follows: TGTGCCAGCAGCAGAGGGAACACCATATATTTT. It yields the protein CASSRGNTIYF.

This clone was counted between two and nine times. V and J are TRBV6-1 and TRBJ2-1, with 10 bases that match TRBD2. V lost 6 bases, J lost 7 bases, and 6 bases stayed unmatched. This CDR3 has 14 residues. Germline V gene lookup returns CDR1 MNHNS and CDR2 SASEGT. Here the CDR3 DNA reads TGTGCCAGCAGAGACCAGGGACTAGCGAATGAGCAGTTCTTC. As protein: CASRDQGLANEQFF.

This clone has only a few counts. This chain connects TRBV5-1 to TRBJ2-7, with 7 bases that match TRBD1. Trimming removed 4 bases from V and 3 bases from J; junction bases left unmatched: 7. This CDR3 is 14 amino acids long. CDR1 and CDR2 from the germline V gene are SGHRS and YFSETQ. The CDR3 spells CASSADRVGYEQYF. CDR3 DNA: TGCGCCAGCAGCGCCGACAGGGTGGGCTACGAGCAGTACTTC.

The chain recombines TRBV19 with TRBJ2-1; 10 nucleotides agree with TRBD1. Germline CDR1 and CDR2: LNHDA and SQIVND (reference sequence). CDR3 length equals 16 residues. Trimming at V came to 6 bases and at J to 9 bases, leaving 14 bases not matched to a gene. CDR3 sequence: CASRNRDRGGWGEQFF. The CDR3 DNA reads as TGTGCCAGTAGGAACCGGGACAGGGGTGGTTGGGGTGAGCAGTTCTTC. Based on the CDR3 plus reference TRBV19 and TRBJ2-1, the full variable domain is DGGITQSPKYLFRKEGQNVTLSCEQNLNHDAMYWYRQDPGQGLRLIYYSQIVNDFQKGDIAEGYSVSREKKESFPLTVTSAQKNPTAFYLCASRNRDRGGWGEQFFGPGTRLTVL.

The J gene is TRBJ1-2, the V gene TRBV27, with 10 bases matching TRBD1. The CDR3 totals 15 residues. Per germline, CDR1 MNHEY and CDR2 SMNVEV (reference sequence). J was trimmed by 7 bases and V by 7 bases; bases with no gene match: 12. CDR3 DNA: TGTGCCAGCAAACGCGACAGGGGGCGCGATCCTGGCTACACCTTC. Protein product: CASKRDRGRDPGYTF.

This chain joins TRBV18 and TRBJ1-3; D ambiguous. The germline V gene has CDR1 KGHSH and CDR2 LQKENI. V was shortened by 1 base and J by 2 bases, with 9 bases between the two germline ends. The CDR3 contains 15 residues. The CDR3, as DNA: TGTGCCAGCTCACCACTCTATCAGCCTGGAAACACCATATATTTT. It yields the protein CASSPLYQPGNTIYF.

This sequence joins TRBV4-2 and TRBJ2-6; 7 nucleotides align to TRBD1. This CDR3 has 16 amino acids. The J segment lost 2 bases and the V segment lost 1 base, leaving 2 bases of the junction unmatched. Germline CDR1 is LGHNA and CDR2 is YNFKEQ. The CDR3 loop is CASSQAGTAGANVLTF. The CDR3 nucleotides read TGTGCCAGCAGCCAAGCAGGGACAGCTGGGGCCAACGTCCTGACTTTC.

There are a few counts of this clone. This chain uses TRBV9 with TRBJ2-2; D is perhaps TRBD2 (6 bases). V lost 3 bases to trimming and J lost 6 bases, with 12 bases between them. CDR3 length: 14 residues. Germline V gene lookup returns CDR1 SGDLS and CDR2 YYNGEE. The CDR3 sequence: CASSGLVTSGELFF. As DNA, the CDR3 is TGTGCCAGCAGCGGACTAGTGACGTCCGGGGAGCTGTTTTTT.

This clone has only a few counts. The chain links TRBV27 to TRBJ2-5; the match to TRBD1 covers 11 bases. V gave up 5 bases and J gave up 5 bases; unmatched junction bases: 4. CDR3 length: 14 amino acids. Germline V lookup: CDR1 MNHEY, CDR2 SMNVEV (reference sequence). CDR3 in DNA: TGTGCCAGCAGTCGGGACAGGGGGATGGAGACCCAGTACTTC. Protein: CASSRDRGMETQYF.

This clone appeared a few times. This rearrangement joins TRBV15 to TRBJ2-7; D may be TRBD1 (6 bases). Germline values: CDR1 LNHNV, CDR2 YYDKDF (reference sequence). V lost 0 bases to trimming and J lost 6 bases, with 12 bases between them. The CDR3 has 14 residues. The CDR3 loop reads CATSRDLDSGEQYF. In nucleotides, the CDR3 is TGTGCCACCAGCAGAGATTTGGACAGTGGCGAGCAGTACTTC.

In its sample, this clone was seen a few times. For the CDR3, the DNA is TGTGCCAGCAGCGTCCGGAGTGGGCACGAGCAGTACTTC. Translating gives CASSVRSGHEQYF. The rearrangement links TRBV9 to TRBJ2-7; D remains ambiguous. Trimming shortened V by 2 bases and J by 5 bases, and 11 bases separated the two germline ends. The germline gives CDR1 SGDLS, CDR2 YYNGEE. CDR3 size: 13 residues.

The chain uses TRBV18 and TRBJ2-1; D not resolved. This CDR3 comprises 13 residues. The germline gives CDR1 KGHSH, CDR2 LQKENI. V was clipped by 3 bases and J by 10 bases, with 13 bases between them. CDR3 protein: CASSPHPSSEQFF. The CDR3 coding sequence is TGTGCCAGCTCACCCCATCCGAGTTCAGAGCAGTTCTTC.

This clone has only a few counts. V is TRBV11-2 and J is TRBJ2-1; unclear D gene. This CDR3 is built from 11 residues. Looked up from germline, CDR1 is SGHAT and CDR2 is FQNNGV. Trimming pared 6 bases from V and 4 bases from J, leaving 4 bases between. CDR3 protein: CASSKYNEQFF. The CDR3 DNA is TGTGCCAGCAGTAAATACAATGAGCAGTTCTTC. Variable domain in full (rest from reference TRBV11-2 and TRBJ2-1): EAGVAQSPRYKIIEKRQSVAFWCNPISGHATLYWYQQILGQGPKLLIQFQNNGVVDDSQLPKDRFSAERLKGVDSTLKIQPAKLEDSAVYLCASSKYNEQFFGPGTRLTVL.

The chain has TRBV7-9 and TRBJ2-5; TRBD2 matches 8 bases. Losses at the gene ends were 3 bases for V and 5 bases for J; bases not matched to a gene: 8. The CDR3 consists of 15 residues. From germline, CDR1 is SEHNR and CDR2 FQNEAQ (reference sequence). The CDR3 DNA follows: TGTGCCAGCAGCTTTAGCGGGGAACCCTCGGAGACCCAGTACTTC. It translates to CASSFSGEPSETQYF.

This clone was seen only a few times. The chain links TRBV28 to TRBJ1-5, with unresolved D. The CDR3 totals 12 residues. With 4 bases removed from V and 3 bases from J, the gap between germline ends came to 4 bases. Germline V CDR1 and CDR2: MDHEN, SYDVKM. DNA for the CDR3: TGTGCCAGCAGTTCATACAATCAGCCCCAGCATTTT. Protein: CASSSYNQPQHF.

The chain employs TRBV25-1 and TRBJ2-1; D is ambiguous. The ends were cut back, 3 bases at V and 4 bases at J, with 10 bases in the middle. The CDR3 length is 14 residues. CDR1 is MGHDK and CDR2 is SYGVNS in the germline V gene. For the CDR3, the DNA is TGTGCCAGCAGTGACTGCCAAGCATACAATGAGCAGTTCTTC. Amino acids: CASSDCQAYNEQFF.

This clone occurred a few times. The CDR3 spells CASSDIWGLGYTF. The DNA of the CDR3 is TGTGCCAGCAGCGACATATGGGGTTTGGGCTACACCTTC. The chain is built from TRBV7-2 and TRBJ1-2; D is undetermined. Germline loops: CDR1 SGHTA, CDR2 FQGNSA. This CDR3 spans 13 amino acids. Trimming took 5 bases from V and 8 from J, leaving 15 bases between them.

This clone was found a few times. This sequence joins TRBV5-1 and TRBJ2-1, with 10 bases matching TRBD2. The CDR3 has 15 amino acids. The V gene's germline CDR1 is SGHRS and CDR2 YFSETQ. The V segment lost 1 base and the J segment 7 bases; nucleotides outside the gene matches: 5. This CDR3 is CASSLQAGGWNEQFF. CDR3 nucleotide sequence: TGCGCCAGCAGCTTGCAAGCGGGAGGGTGGAATGAGCAGTTCTTC.